This record looks at one T cell receptor (beta chain) sequence and its context. These data belong to a study of shared clonotypes between healthy human individuals. The germline CDR1 and CDR2 sequences are MNHNY and SVGAGI (reference sequence). The CDR3 length is 14 residues. The J segment lost 6 bases and the V segment lost 2 bases, leaving 2 bases of the junction unmatched. Generated by immunoSEQ multiplex PCR, the TCRdb table keeps only in-frame clones and is missing some. The sample includes more than 2 million clones, about 94% of them seen just once. Terminally differentiated effector memory CD45RA+ cells were excluded by CCR7 positive selection of CD45RO-negative cells.

The chain joins TRBV6-6 to TRBJ2-2; 8 positions agree with TRBD1. Sequencing was carried out using naive CD8+ T cells sorted from blood. This TCR was recovered from a man aged 18 to 35 in good health. In DNA form, the CDR3 reads TGTGCCAGCAGTTACACACAGGGGGCCGGGGAGCTGTTTTTT. It translates to CASSYTQGAGELFF.